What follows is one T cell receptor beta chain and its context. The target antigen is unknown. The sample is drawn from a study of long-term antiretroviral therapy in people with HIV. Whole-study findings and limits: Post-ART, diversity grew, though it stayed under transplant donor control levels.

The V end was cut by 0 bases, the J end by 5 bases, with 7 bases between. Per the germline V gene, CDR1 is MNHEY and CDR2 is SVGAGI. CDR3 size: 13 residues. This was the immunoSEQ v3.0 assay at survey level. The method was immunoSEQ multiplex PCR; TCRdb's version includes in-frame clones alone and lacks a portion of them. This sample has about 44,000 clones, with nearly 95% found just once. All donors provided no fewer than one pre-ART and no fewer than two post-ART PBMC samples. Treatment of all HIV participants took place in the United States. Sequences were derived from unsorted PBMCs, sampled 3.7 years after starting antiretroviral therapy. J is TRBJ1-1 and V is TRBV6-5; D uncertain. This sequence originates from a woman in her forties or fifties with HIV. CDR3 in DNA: TGTGCCAGCAGTTACTCGCAGAGGACTGAAGCTTTCTTT. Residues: CASSYSQRTEAFF.